A selection of T cell receptor beta chains follows, all from one sample in a study of blood T cell repertoires in COVID-19. Profiled with immunoSEQ multiplex PCR; TCRdb holds only in-frame clones, not every one. The sample includes about 180,000 clones, 80% to 85% of them seen just once. Source material: peripheral blood. These receptors all come from a woman aged 70 to 79 with COVID-19, enrolled during active disease. CDR3s include the opening cysteine and the closing phenylalanine or tryptophan. Each record gives: V gene, D gene, CDR3 protein. A D gene is named only where the DNA matches it firmly.

TRBV5-1 | TRBD2 | CASSLGAGAYNEQFF
TRBV15 | - | CATTKGQTGIGNQPQHF
TRBV2 | TRBD1 | CASNGLTGGGGYTF
TRBV28 | - | CASRGSGEPQHF
TRBV6-6 | TRBD2 | CASSGKAGVYEQYF
TRBV11-2 | TRBD2 | CASSLLSLAGRTQYF
TRBV5-1 | - | CASSRQETGANVLTF
TRBV19 | - | CATRTQTSYGYTF
TRBV7-9 | - | CASYDWGGPQETQYF
TRBV19 | TRBD1 | CASSVPGQGWREQFF
TRBV19 | - | CASSNQGGGEQYIQYF
TRBV6-5 | TRBD1 | CASSSRTGLAEAFF
TRBV5-6 | TRBD1 | CASSLLASPGQGDTEAFF
TRBV19 | TRBD1 | CASSIPAGGTDNSPLHF
TRBV6-1 | - | CASSDAEREQYF
TRBV18 | TRBD1 | CASSSGQGTIYEQYF
TRBV7-2 | TRBD2 | CASSPLKGTSSRPSEQYF
TRBV18 | - | CASSPSLRNTIYF
TRBV9 | - | CASSPPGQEQFF
TRBV9 | TRBD1 | CASSVGPGGGETQYF
TRBV5-4 | - | CASSYGQIYGYTF
TRBV24-1 | TRBD1 | CATSRTGAYNEQFF
TRBV7-3 | - | CASSVDSTGEQYF
TRBV2 | - | CASMASGNTIYF
TRBV9 | - | CASSPQGGGMQTQYF
TRBV19 | - | CASSYRATLSTDTQYF
TRBV5-4 | TRBD2 | CASNAGGRDTGELFF
TRBV19 | TRBD1 | CASSIPGTGLGYTF
TRBV3-1/TRBV3-2 | - | CASSLTRSQPQHF
TRBV29-1 | TRBD2 | CSVGGTSGRASTDTQYF
TRBV7-6 | - | CASSLAHRARETNEKLFF
TRBV6-6 | TRBD1 | CASSYPQDRANTEAFF
TRBV10-2 | - | CASRRDSQETQYF
TRBV5-1 | - | CASSLWPGNGNTIYF
TRBV6-2/TRBV6-3 | TRBD1 | CASSTGTGVYEQYF
TRBV10-3 | - | CAISAAGDGQPQHF
TRBV6-2/TRBV6-3 | - | CASSTPDSNEKLFF
TRBV9 | TRBD1 | CASSVAQTGTEAFF
TRBV19 | - | CASSTRQIKNTEAFF
TRBV5-1 | TRBD2 | CASRGGRPTDTQYF
TRBV3-1/TRBV3-2 | - | CASSQRESPLHF
TRBV25-1 | - | CASSDIGGVNEQFF
TRBV30 | TRBD2 | CAWSRGGSTGANVLTF
TRBV7-2 | - | CASSARSAGLNEQFF
TRBV28 | TRBD1 | CASRRQGSTEAFF
TRBV6-4 | TRBD1 | CASRTGVYTEAFF
TRBV6-5 | TRBD2 | CANQAGGPTDTQYF
TRBV10-1 | - | CASSESRVMNTEAFF
TRBV3-1/TRBV3-2 | - | CASSQSSGEQYF
TRBV7-2 | - | CASSPAGGYEQYF
TRBV19 | TRBD2 | CASGNPSGREGPRETQYF
TRBV5-6 | - | CASSLGADTQYF
TRBV7-2 | - | CASSSTSPSPIQYF
TRBV5-4 | - | CASSFGGGSMNTEAFF
TRBV6-5 | - | CASSYVGGGNNEQFF
TRBV19 | TRBD1 | CASSLRGYGTDTQYF
TRBV5-8 | - | CASSFGGSDTQYF
TRBV7-2 | TRBD2 | CASSRTTSDQETQYF
TRBV27 | TRBD1 | CASSLRDRGTDTQYF